At least ten counts were recorded for the clone carrying this T cell receptor beta chain. Its target is not known. TCRbeta library construction was performed incorporating unique molecular identifiers. Using its own MiXCR run on the PCR reads, TCRdb lists one record per CDR3 protein. The sample has a few hundred thousand distinct CDR3 sequences; around two fifths are singletons. Germline CDR1 and CDR2: MGHDK and SYGVNS. The CDR3 is made up of 13 amino acids. The V and J ends lost 8 bases and 5 bases, in that order; junction bases with no gene match: 2. This sample was taken from a study of T-cell reconstitution after alpha-beta-depleted transplantation in children. Study-wide results and caveats: Reportedly, roughly two months post-transplant, alpha-beta T cells arose from several hundred expanded graft clones. At day 60, the high TCRbeta diversity found in some patients originated from recipient T cells and thymic progenitors that had survived. The authors attributed T-cell counts and diversity one year after transplant mostly to newly produced T cells.

Specimen: PBMCs, collected before TCRalphabeta/CD19-depleted stem cell transplant. The rearrangement uses TRBV25-1 and TRBJ2-2; 10 nucleotides align to TRBD1. This clonotype originated in a girl aged 2-10 years with aplastic anemia, due to receive a stem cell transplant. CDR3 in DNA: TGTGCCAGCCGGACAGGGGGTACCGGGGAGCTGTTTTTT. The encoded protein is CASRTGGTGELFF. Using reference TRBV25-1 and TRBJ2-2 for the parts outside the CDR3, the full variable domain is EADIYQTPRYLVIGTGKKITLECSQTMGHDKMYWYQQDPGMELHLIHYSYGVNSTEKGDLSSESTVSRIRTEHFPLTLESARPSHTSQYLCASRTGGTGELFFGEGSRLTVL.